One sample yielded the 16 T cell receptor beta chains listed below, sequenced in a study of regulatory T cells in long-lasting Graves disease. Arm-PCR of CDR3 regions with iRepertoire HTBI primers generated TCR beta libraries. TCRdb processed the multiplex PCR reads anew with MiXCR; each CDR3 protein has one entry. The data contain about 320,000 distinct CDR3 sequences, 18% of them singletons. Time point reported: newly diagnosed GD, antithyroid drugs for less than 3 months. The TCR library used RNA extracted from PBMCs. The sequencing here drew on peripheral blood mononuclear cells (PBMCs), taken at new diagnosis, from a patient treated with antithyroid drugs. Receptor source: a female donor with Graves disease.

This clonotype was seen at least ten times. J is TRBJ2-7 and V is TRBV11-2; D gene unclear. The CDR3 is 14 residues long. The germline V gene has CDR1 SGHAT and CDR2 FQNNGV. V was clipped by 0 bases and J by 1 base, with 7 bases between them. The CDR3 DNA is TGTGCCAGCAGCTTAGACACGCCGTCCTACGAGCAGTACTTC. Amino acid sequence: CASSLDTPSYEQYF.

This clonotype was counted ten times or more. This rearrangement joins TRBV6-1 to TRBJ2-3; tentatively, D is TRBD1 (6 bases). The germline V gene has CDR1 MNHNS and CDR2 SASEGT. V was pared by 2 bases and J by 4 bases, with 16 bases between. This CDR3 is 16 amino acids long. The CDR3 loop is CASSEKGEKASDTQYF. CDR3 nucleotide sequence: TGTGCCAGCAGTGAAAAGGGGGAGAAAGCCTCAGATACGCAGTATTTT.

This clonotype appeared many times. Here the CDR3 DNA reads TGTGCCAGCAGTTTGGGCAGGGCCCTAGGCTACACCTTC. The encoded protein is CASSLGRALGYTF. V usage is TRBV28 and J usage is TRBJ1-2, with D tentatively TRBD1 (5 bases). This CDR3 is built from 13 residues. Germline V gene data show CDR1 as MDHEN and CDR2 as SYDVKM. Trimming took 3 bases from V and 8 from J, leaving 13 bases between them.

In this sample, this clonotype turned up a few times. V is TRBV25-1 and J is TRBJ1-2; D possibly corresponds to TRBD1 (5 bases). Trimming removed 8 bases at V and 8 bases at J, with 24 bases between. Germline assignment: CDR1 MGHDK and CDR2 SYGVNS. The CDR3 has 15 residues. The CDR3 protein is CASPGPDVFSSGYTF. CDR3 bases: TGTGCCAGCCCGGGACCCGACGTATTTTCTTCCGGCTACACCTTC.

This clonotype was seen ten or more times. The chain is built from TRBV28 and TRBJ2-7; the D call may be TRBD1 or TRBD2 (5 bases each). Trimming removed 5 bases from V and 2 bases from J, with 10 bases in between. The CDR3 is 13 amino acids. The germline V gene encodes CDR1 MDHEN and CDR2 SYDVKM. CDR3 DNA: TGTGCCAGCAGTGGGGACGGACCCTACGAGCAGTACTTC. As protein: CASSGDGPYEQYF. Supplemented by reference TRBV28 and TRBJ2-7, the full variable domain reads DVKVTQSSRYLVKRTGEKVFLECVQDMDHENMFWYRQDPGLGLRLIYFSYDVKMKEKGDIPEGYSVSREKKERFSLILESASTNQTSMYLCASSGDGPYEQYFGPGTRLTVT.

The chain has TRBV6-5 and TRBJ2-5; D not resolved. Trimming pared 0 bases from V and 2 bases from J, leaving 10 bases between. The CDR3 runs to 15 residues. CDR1 and CDR2 (germline): MNHEY, SVGAGI. CDR3: CASSYSATYQETQYF. DNA for the CDR3: TGTGCCAGCAGTTACTCGGCGACATATCAAGAGACCCAGTACTTC.

This clonotype was seen ten or more times. The chain has TRBV24-1 and TRBJ2-1, with TRBD2 identical over 11 bases. The CDR3 is made up of 16 amino acids. The ends lost 3 bases at V and 7 bases at J; junction bases unmatched: 7. Germline values: CDR1 KGHDR, CDR2 SFDVKD. The chain's CDR3 is CATSDAGLAGKNEQFF. The CDR3 bases are TGTGCCACCAGTGATGCCGGACTAGCGGGTAAGAATGAGCAGTTCTTC.

This chain connects TRBV7-2 to TRBJ1-2; TRBD1 is a possible D gene (5 bases). V dropped 4 bases and J dropped 2 bases, with 17 bases sitting between them. Germline V gives CDR1 SGHTA, CDR2 FQGNSA. The length of the CDR3 is 16 residues. The CDR3 is CASSYGGGARNYGYTF. CDR3 DNA: TGTGCCAGCAGCTACGGAGGCGGGGCTAGGAACTATGGCTACACCTTC.

Concerning this clonotype: A far larger clone differs by one base, so this is likely a read error. This chain uses TRBV12-3 or TRBV12-4 with TRBJ2-1; 11 nucleotides agree with TRBD2. The CDR3 has 16 amino acids. V dropped 7 bases and J dropped 10; count of bases not matched to a gene: 15. CDR3 coding DNA: TGTGCCAGCACCATAACTAGCGGGGGCATCTCCTACGAGCAGTTCTTC. Amino acids: CASTITSGGISYEQFF.

The genes are TRBV3-2 and TRBJ1-1; the D segment call TRBD1 is taken from the table without a DNA check. TRBV3-2 is a pseudogene. The CDR3 covers 14 residues. The CDR3 bases are TGTGCCAGCAGCCCAGGTGGGGCGAACCCTGAAGCTTTCTTT. This codes for CASSPGGANPEAFF.

This clonotype was recorded at least ten times. The rearrangement joins TRBV27 to TRBJ2-1; 8 bases map to TRBD2. J lost 9 bases, V lost 4 bases, and 20 bases had no gene match. In germline, CDR1 is MNHEY, CDR2 SMNVEV (reference sequence). The CDR3 length is 18 residues. CDR3 bases: TGTGCCAGCAGTTCCACTTTAATAGCGGGACGATACGGGAGTGAGCAGTTCTTC. This encodes CASSSTLIAGRYGSEQFF.

V gene TRBV11-2 combines with J gene TRBJ2-1; 7 bases are shared with TRBD2. After removal of 0 bases from V and 6 bases from J, the junction contained 5 bases not matched to a gene. This CDR3 is built from 15 residues. CDR1 is SGHAT, CDR2 FQNNGV, per germline. CDR3 bases: TGTGCCAGCAGCTTAGAAATAGCGGGCTTCAATGAGCAGTTCTTC. It encodes CASSLEIAGFNEQFF. The complete variable domain, with remaining parts taken from reference TRBV11-2 and TRBJ2-1, reads EAGVAQSPRYKIIEKRQSVAFWCNPISGHATLYWYQQILGQGPKLLIQFQNNGVVDDSQLPKDRFSAERLKGVDSTLKIQPAKLEDSAVYLCASSLEIAGFNEQFFGPGTRLTVL.

This clonotype was detected only once. A much larger clone differs from this one at a single base, so this may be a read error. The chain carries TRBV6-1 and TRBJ1-4; D is ambiguous. Trimming cost V 5 bases and J 13 bases, with 17 bases left between them. The germline V gene has CDR1 MNHNS and CDR2 SASEGT. The CDR3 spans 13 residues. CDR3 sequence reads: CASSPGDLKALFF. For the CDR3, the DNA is TGTGCCAGCAGTCCAGGCGATCTGAAAGCACTGTTTTTT.

At least ten counts were recorded for this clonotype. The V and J genes are TRBV29-1 and TRBJ2-5; D is uncertain. The germline gives CDR1 SQVTM, CDR2 ANQGSEA. CDR3 length: 12 amino acids. V lost 2 bases to trimming and J lost 0 bases, with 4 bases between them. In DNA, the CDR3 is TGCAGCGTTGAATTGTACCAAGAGACCCAGTACTTC. Encoded protein: CSVELYQETQYF.

The rearrangement uses TRBV2 and TRBJ2-7, with 15 bases fitting TRBD2. Germline CDR1 and CDR2: SNHLY and FYNNEI. V shed 8 bases and J 7 bases; nucleotides not matched to a gene: 9. The length of the CDR3 is 15 residues. This chain's CDR3 is CASPGLAGGPGEQYF. For the CDR3, the DNA is TGTGCCAGCCCGGGACTAGCGGGAGGACCCGGGGAGCAGTACTTC.

The J gene is TRBJ2-5, the V gene TRBV5-1; TRBD1 aligns across 9 bases. The CDR3 runs 15 residues. V was pared by 2 bases and J by 1 base, with 3 bases of the junction left unmatched. Germline V CDR1 and CDR2: SGHRS, YFSETQ. In DNA, the CDR3 is TGCGCCAGCAGCTTAACAGGGGGCAGCCAAGAGACCCAGTACTTC. Translating gives CASSLTGGSQETQYF.